Following are 8 T cell receptor beta chains from one sample sequenced in a study of blood T cell repertoires in COVID-19. TCRdb's table, derived via immunoSEQ multiplex PCR, lists solely in-frame clones and lacks some. This sample yields approximately 270,000 clones, of which over 75% are seen a single time; 3.5% to 5.5% belongs to the top ten. The sequencing sample was made of PBMCs or T cells enriched from blood (not recorded which). These receptors were taken from a woman aged 30 to 39 who had recovered from COVID-19.

The rearrangement links TRBV10-3 to TRBJ1-2; tentatively, D is TRBD1 (6 bases). Between the trimmed V and J ends, which lost 0 bases and 4 bases, there was a span of 21 bases. Germline CDR1 and CDR2: ENHRY and SYGVKD. The CDR3 spans 18 residues. The CDR3 loop is CAISESTGVALSGYGYTF. DNA of the CDR3: TGTGCCATCAGTGAGTCGACAGGAGTCGCTCTCTCCGGCTATGGCTACACCTTC.

The genes are TRBV30 and TRBJ1-6; 8 bases are shared with TRBD1. The CDR3 extends over 13 amino acids. Trimming took 4 bases from V and 9 from J; bases not matched to a gene: 5. Germline V gene data show CDR1 as GTSNPN and CDR2 as SVGIG (reference sequence). The CDR3 spells CAWTGGRGSPLHF. The DNA of the CDR3 is TGTGCCTGGACAGGGGGCCGGGGTTCACCCCTCCACTTT.

The V and J genes are TRBV6-6 and TRBJ1-4; a weak D match, TRBD1 (5 bases). This CDR3 contains 15 residues. Trimming left V 6 bases short and J 7 bases short, with 18 bases between. Germline V gives CDR1 MNHNY, CDR2 SVGAGI (reference sequence). CDR3 region: CASSRGRVGGEKLFF. The CDR3 DNA sequence: TGTGCCAGCAGCCGGGGGAGGGTAGGAGGTGAAAAACTGTTTTTT.

This clone was seen just once. The chain uses TRBV7-9 and TRBJ1-4; D may be TRBD1 (5 bases). Germline-derived CDR1 and CDR2 are SEHNR and FQNEAQ (reference sequence). The CDR3 spans 14 residues. Between the trimmed V and J ends, which lost 2 bases and 7 bases, there was a span of 11 bases. The CDR3 coding sequence is TGTGCCAGCAGCTTAAAGGGGCTTGGTGAAAAACTGTTTTTT. It codes for CASSLKGLGEKLFF.

This sequence joins TRBV11-1 and TRBJ1-1; a weak D match, TRBD1 (6 bases). CDR1 SGHAT and CDR2 FQDESV come from the germline V gene (reference sequence). V was shortened by 5 bases and J by 4 bases, with 11 bases between the two germline ends. CDR3 size: 13 residues. Here the CDR3 DNA reads TGTGCCAGCAGCCAGGGACACCTCACTGAAGCTTTCTTT. This gives the protein CASSQGHLTEAFF.

J is TRBJ2-1 and V is TRBV24-1; 11 nucleotides agree with TRBD2. The CDR3 totals 15 residues. Germline V gene data show CDR1 as KGHDR and CDR2 as SFDVKD. The J segment lost 6 bases and the V segment lost 3 bases, leaving 3 bases of the junction unmatched. CDR3: CATSDVSGRANEQFF. In DNA, the CDR3 is TGTGCCACCAGTGATGTTAGCGGGAGGGCCAATGAGCAGTTCTTC.

The V gene is TRBV27, the J gene TRBJ2-1, with D possibly matching TRBD2 (5 bases). There are 14 residues in the CDR3. V lost 8 bases and J 10 bases, leaving 21 bases between the germline ends. The germline V gene encodes CDR1 MNHEY and CDR2 SMNVEV (reference sequence). The CDR3 here is CASRVGGSFREQFF. The CDR3 nucleotides read TGTGCCAGCCGTGTTGGTGGGAGTTTTCGGGAGCAGTTCTTC.

Points on this clone: The same CDR3 can be traced to other DNA sequences in this sample. The J gene is TRBJ2-2, the V gene TRBV6-5; D perhaps matches TRBD2 (5 bases). Germline lookup yields CDR1 MNHEY and CDR2 SVGAGI. The CDR3 has 13 residues. V shed 8 bases and J shed 1 base, with 8 bases lying between them. Here the CDR3 reads CASDRGNTGELFF. CDR3 nucleotides: TGTGCCAGCGATCGGGGGAACACCGGGGAGCTGTTTTTT.